Described below is a single T cell receptor beta chain sequence and its context. This sample stems from a study of blood T cell repertoires in COVID-19. Data came from immunoSEQ multiplex PCR; TCRdb stores just in-frame clones and leaves some out. Among some 89,000 clones listed, roughly 87% were seen once. The germline V gene has CDR1 SGHTA and CDR2 FQGNSA. V was pared by 2 bases and J by 5 bases, with 11 bases of the junction left unmatched. The CDR3 runs to 16 residues. J is TRBJ2-5 and V is TRBV7-2, with TRBD1 matching over 7 bases. The TCR comes from a man aged 45-65 years with acute or convalescent COVID-19. The sequenced sample consisted of peripheral blood. CDR3 residues: CASSLFQDRVTETQYF. The CDR3 nucleotides read TGTGCCAGCAGCTTATTCCAAGACAGGGTCACGGAGACCCAGTACTTC.